The rows below give T cell receptor beta chains drawn from one sample of a study of preoperative IRX-2 immunotherapy in early breast cancer. The protocol was immunoSEQ multiplex PCR, while the TCRdb copy is restricted to in-frame clones and leaves out a portion. The top ten hold around 15% of the sample, which has tens of thousands of clones, 85% to 95% seen once. Sequencing was performed on tumor tissue, taken after IRX-2 immunotherapy. These TCRs come from a human donor with breast cancer. The CDR3 runs from the conserved cysteine through the conserved F or W. Fields, in order: V gene, D gene, J gene, clone size, CDR3 protein, CDR3 DNA. A D gene is named only where the DNA matches it firmly. The size of a clone is reported for some rows only, either as once, few or many, or as a class for expanded clones.

TRBV7-9	.	TRBJ2-7	.	CASSHGQGTNYEQYF	TGTGCCAGCAGCCATGGTCAGGGCACCAACTACGAGCAGTACTTC
TRBV7-9	TRBD1	TRBJ1-1	.	CASSGQGGASAFF	TGTGCCAGCTCGGGACAGGGAGGGGCGTCAGCTTTCTTT
TRBV7-9	.	TRBJ1-4	.	CASSLEWDGKLFF	TGTGCCAGCAGCTTAGAGTGGGATGGAAAACTGTTTTTT
TRBV13	TRBD2	TRBJ2-1	.	CASSLTSGGASNEQFF	TGTGCCAGCAGCTTGACTAGCGGGGGGGCGAGTAATGAGCAGTTCTTC
TRBV12-5	.	TRBJ2-2	.	CASGLLGSRTSTGELFF	TGTGCTAGTGGTTTACTTGGGTCCCGGACATCCACCGGGGAGCTGTTTTTT
TRBV5-1	.	TRBJ2-2	.	CASLEAGELFF	TGCGCCAGCTTAGAGGCCGGGGAGCTGTTTTTT
TRBV5-4	TRBD2	TRBJ2-3	.	CASSVAGPPAGGVQDTQYF	TGTGCCAGCAGTGTGGCAGGGCCCCCGGCGGGGGGCGTTCAGGATACGCAGTATTTT
TRBV4-3	.	TRBJ2-3	.	CASSHDGVNTDTQYF	TGCGCCAGCAGCCATGACGGGGTTAACACAGATACGCAGTATTTT
TRBV21-1	.	TRBJ2-3	once	CASREGRPSAQIGQYF	TGTGCCAGCAGAGAGGGTCGGCCCTCGGCCCAGATTGGGCAGTATTTT
TRBV6-1	TRBD2	TRBJ2-1	.	CASSPGLGSSEQFF	TGTGCCAGCAGTCCGGGACTAGGAAGTAGTGAGCAGTTCTTC
TRBV25-1	.	TRBJ1-4	.	CASSEYQATNEKLFF	TGTGCCAGCAGTGAATACCAAGCAACTAATGAAAAACTGTTTTTT
TRBV7-8	.	TRBJ1-1	.	CASSTPGTGNTEAFF	TGTGCCAGCAGCACGCCCGGGACGGGGAACACTGAAGCTTTCTTT
TRBV11-3	.	TRBJ2-7	.	CASSLSLAAEQYF	TGTGCCAGCAGCTTATCTTTGGCGGCCGAGCAGTACTTC
TRBV6-5	.	TRBJ1-5	.	CASSGQGIQPQHF	TGTGCCAGCAGCGGTCAGGGTATTCAGCCCCAGCATTTT
TRBV5-1	.	TRBJ2-7	once	CASSLETYEQYF	TGCGCCAGCAGCTTGGAGACCTACGAGCAGTACTTC
TRBV5-6	.	TRBJ1-1	.	CASSPSGVKTEAFF	TGTGCCAGCAGCCCATCAGGGGTAAAGACTGAAGCTTTCTTT
TRBV7-9	.	TRBJ2-7	.	CASSHRQSPYEQYF	TGTGCCAGCAGCCATAGACAGTCCCCCTACGAGCAGTACTTC